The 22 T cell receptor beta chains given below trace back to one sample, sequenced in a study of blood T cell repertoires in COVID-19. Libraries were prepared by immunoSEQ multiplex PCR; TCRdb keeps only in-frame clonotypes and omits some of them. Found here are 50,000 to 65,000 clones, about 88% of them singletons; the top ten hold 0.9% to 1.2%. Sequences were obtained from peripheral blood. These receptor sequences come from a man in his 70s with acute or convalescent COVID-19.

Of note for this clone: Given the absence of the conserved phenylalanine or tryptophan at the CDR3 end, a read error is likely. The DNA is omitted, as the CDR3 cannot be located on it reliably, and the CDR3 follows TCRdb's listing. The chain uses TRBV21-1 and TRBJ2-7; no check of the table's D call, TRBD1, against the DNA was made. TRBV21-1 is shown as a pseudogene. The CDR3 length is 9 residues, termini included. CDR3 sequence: CASSKVGHP.

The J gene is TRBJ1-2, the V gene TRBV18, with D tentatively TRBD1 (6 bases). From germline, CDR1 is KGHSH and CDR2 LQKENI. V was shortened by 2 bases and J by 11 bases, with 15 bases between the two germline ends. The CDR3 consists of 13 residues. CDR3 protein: CASSPGTTEGYTF. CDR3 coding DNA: TGTGCCAGCTCACCAGGGACAACTGAGGGTTACACCTTC.

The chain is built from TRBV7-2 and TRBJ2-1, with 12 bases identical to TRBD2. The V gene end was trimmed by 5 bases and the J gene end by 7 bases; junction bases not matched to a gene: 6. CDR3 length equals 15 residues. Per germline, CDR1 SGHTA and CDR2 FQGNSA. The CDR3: CASSLLAGGGNEQFF. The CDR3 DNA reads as TGTGCCAGCAGCCTACTAGCGGGGGGCGGGAATGAGCAGTTCTTC.

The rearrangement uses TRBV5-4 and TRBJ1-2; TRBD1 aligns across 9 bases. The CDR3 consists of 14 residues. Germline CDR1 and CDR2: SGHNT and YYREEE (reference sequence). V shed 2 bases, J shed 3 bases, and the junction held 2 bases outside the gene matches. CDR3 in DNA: TGTGCCAGCAGCTTATGGGACAGGGACTATGGCTACACCTTC. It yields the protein CASSLWDRDYGYTF. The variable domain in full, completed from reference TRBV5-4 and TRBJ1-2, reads ETGVTQSPTHLIKTRGQQVTLRCSSQSGHNTVSWYQQALGQGPQFIFQYYREEENGRGNFPPRFSGLQFPNYSSELNVNALELDDSALYLCASSLWDRDYGYTFGSGTRLTVV.

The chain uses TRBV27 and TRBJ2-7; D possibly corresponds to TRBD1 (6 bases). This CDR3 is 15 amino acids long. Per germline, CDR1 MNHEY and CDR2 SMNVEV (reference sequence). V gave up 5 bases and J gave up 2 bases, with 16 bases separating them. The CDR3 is CASSPLDRKAYEQYF. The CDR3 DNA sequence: TGTGCCAGCAGTCCGCTCGACAGGAAGGCCTACGAGCAGTACTTC.

The CDR3 coding sequence is TGTGCCAGCAGCCAATCTACCGGGACAGTGAGCTCCTACGAGCAGTACTTC. Its translation: CASSQSTGTVSSYEQYF. The genes are TRBV3-1 (or the pseudogene TRBV3-2) and TRBJ2-7, with TRBD1 matching 7 bases. Germline CDR1 reads LGHDT; CDR2 reads YNNKEL (reference sequence). The CDR3 is 17 amino acids. Germline trimming cut 2 bases from V and 0 bases from J; bases unmatched to any gene: 10.

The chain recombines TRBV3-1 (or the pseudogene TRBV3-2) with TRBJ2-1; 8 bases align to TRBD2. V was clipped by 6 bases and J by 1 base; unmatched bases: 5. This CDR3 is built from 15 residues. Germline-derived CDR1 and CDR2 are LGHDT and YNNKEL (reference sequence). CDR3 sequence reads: CASRLTSGSYNEQFF. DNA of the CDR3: TGTGCCAGCAGACTCACTAGCGGATCCTACAATGAGCAGTTCTTC.

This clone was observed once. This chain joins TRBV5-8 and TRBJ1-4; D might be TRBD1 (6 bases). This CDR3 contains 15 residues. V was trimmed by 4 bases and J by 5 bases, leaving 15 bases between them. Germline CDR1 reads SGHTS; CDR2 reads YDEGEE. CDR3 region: CASSKGDKGNEKLFF. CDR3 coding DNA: TGTGCCAGCAGCAAGGGGGACAAGGGGAATGAAAAACTGTTTTTT.

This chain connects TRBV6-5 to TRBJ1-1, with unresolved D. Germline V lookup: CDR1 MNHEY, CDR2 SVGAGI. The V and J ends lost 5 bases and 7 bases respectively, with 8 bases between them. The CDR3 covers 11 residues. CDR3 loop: CASSIRDEAFF. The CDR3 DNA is TGTGCCAGCAGTATACGGGATGAAGCTTTCTTT.

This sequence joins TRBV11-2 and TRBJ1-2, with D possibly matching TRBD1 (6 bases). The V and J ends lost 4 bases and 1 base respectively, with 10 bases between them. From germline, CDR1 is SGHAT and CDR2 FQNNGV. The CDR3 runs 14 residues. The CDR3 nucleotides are TGTGCCAGCAGCTGGGGGACAAGTAACTATGGCTACACCTTC. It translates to CASSWGTSNYGYTF.

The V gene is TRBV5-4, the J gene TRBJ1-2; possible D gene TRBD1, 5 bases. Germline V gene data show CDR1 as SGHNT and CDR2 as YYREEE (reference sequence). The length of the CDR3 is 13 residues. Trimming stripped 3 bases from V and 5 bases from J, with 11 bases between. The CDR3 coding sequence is TGTGCCAGCAGCTCTCAGGGTGGGTATGGCTACACCTTC. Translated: CASSSQGGYGYTF.

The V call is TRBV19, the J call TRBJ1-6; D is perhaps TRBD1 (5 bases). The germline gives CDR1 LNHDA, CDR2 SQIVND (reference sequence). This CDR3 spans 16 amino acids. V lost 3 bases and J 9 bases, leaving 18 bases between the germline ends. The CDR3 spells CASSIALAGLGSPLHF. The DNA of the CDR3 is TGTGCCAGTAGTATCGCCTTGGCAGGGTTAGGTTCACCCCTCCACTTT. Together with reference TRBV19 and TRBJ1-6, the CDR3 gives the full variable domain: DGGITQSPKYLFRKEGQNVTLSCEQNLNHDAMYWYRQDPGQGLRLIYYSQIVNDFQKGDIAEGYSVSREKKESFPLTVTSAQKNPTAFYLCASSIALAGLGSPLHFGNGTRLTVT.

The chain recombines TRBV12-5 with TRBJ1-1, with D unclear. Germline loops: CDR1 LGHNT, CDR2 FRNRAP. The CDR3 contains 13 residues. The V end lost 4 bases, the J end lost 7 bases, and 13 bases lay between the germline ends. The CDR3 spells CASGWSGSYEAFF. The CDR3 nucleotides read TGTGCTAGTGGTTGGTCGGGGTCCTATGAAGCTTTCTTT.

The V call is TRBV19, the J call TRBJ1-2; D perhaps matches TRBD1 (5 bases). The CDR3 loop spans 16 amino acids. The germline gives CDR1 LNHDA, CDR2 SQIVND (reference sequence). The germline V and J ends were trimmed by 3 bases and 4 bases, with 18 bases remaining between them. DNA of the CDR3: TGTGCCAGTAGTATGAGAACAGGCCTGGGCATCTATGGCTACACCTTC. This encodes CASSMRTGLGIYGYTF.

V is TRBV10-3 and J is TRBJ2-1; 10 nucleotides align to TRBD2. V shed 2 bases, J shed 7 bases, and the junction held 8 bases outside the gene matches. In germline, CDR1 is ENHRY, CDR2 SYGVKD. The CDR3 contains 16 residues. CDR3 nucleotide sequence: TGTGCCATCAGTGAGGTTGGTAGCGGGGGGATTAATGAGCAGTTCTTC. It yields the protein CAISEVGSGGINEQFF.

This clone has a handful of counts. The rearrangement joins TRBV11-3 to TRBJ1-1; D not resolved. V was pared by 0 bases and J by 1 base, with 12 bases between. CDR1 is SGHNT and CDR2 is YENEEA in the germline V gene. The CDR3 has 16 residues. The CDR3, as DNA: TGTGCCAGCAGCTTAGACGGTCGTGGCGGGAACACTGAAGCTTTCTTT. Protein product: CASSLDGRGGNTEAFF.

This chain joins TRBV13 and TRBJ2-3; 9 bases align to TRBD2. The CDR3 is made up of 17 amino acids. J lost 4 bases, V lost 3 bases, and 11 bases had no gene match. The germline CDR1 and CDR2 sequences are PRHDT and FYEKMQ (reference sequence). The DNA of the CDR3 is TGTGCCAGCAGCTTTCCTGGCAGGACTAGCGTTTCAGATACGCAGTATTTT. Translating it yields CASSFPGRTSVSDTQYF.

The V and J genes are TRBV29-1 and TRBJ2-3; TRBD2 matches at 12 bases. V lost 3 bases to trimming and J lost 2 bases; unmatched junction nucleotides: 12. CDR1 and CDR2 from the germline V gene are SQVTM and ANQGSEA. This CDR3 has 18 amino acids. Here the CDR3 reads CSVDKSSGRGGPTDTQYF. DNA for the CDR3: TGCAGCGTTGATAAGTCTAGCGGGAGGGGAGGGCCCACAGATACGCAGTATTTT.

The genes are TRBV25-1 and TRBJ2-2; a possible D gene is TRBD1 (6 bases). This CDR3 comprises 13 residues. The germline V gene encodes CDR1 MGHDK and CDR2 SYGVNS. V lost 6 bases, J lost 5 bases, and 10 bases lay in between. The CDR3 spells CASSRQGTGELFF. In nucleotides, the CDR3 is TGTGCCAGCAGCCGCCAGGGGACCGGGGAGCTGTTTTTT.

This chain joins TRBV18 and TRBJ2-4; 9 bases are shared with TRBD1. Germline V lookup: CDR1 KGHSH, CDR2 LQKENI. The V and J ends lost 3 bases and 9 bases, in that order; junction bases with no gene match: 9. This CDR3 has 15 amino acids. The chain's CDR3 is CASSPITGGASIQYF. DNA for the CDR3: TGTGCCAGCTCACCTATTACAGGGGGCGCAAGCATTCAGTACTTC. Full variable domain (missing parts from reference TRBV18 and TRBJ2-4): NAGVMQNPRHLVRRRGQEARLRCSPMKGHSHVYWYRQLPEEGLKFMVYLQKENIIDESGMPKERFSAEFPKEGPSILRIQQVVRGDSAAYFCASSPITGGASIQYFGAGTRLSVL.

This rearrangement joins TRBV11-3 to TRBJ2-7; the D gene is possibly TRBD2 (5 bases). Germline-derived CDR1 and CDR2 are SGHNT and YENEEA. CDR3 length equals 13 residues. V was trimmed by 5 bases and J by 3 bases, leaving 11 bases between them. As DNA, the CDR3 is TGTGCCAGCAGCGCCGGGATATACTACGAGCAGTACTTC. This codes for CASSAGIYYEQYF.

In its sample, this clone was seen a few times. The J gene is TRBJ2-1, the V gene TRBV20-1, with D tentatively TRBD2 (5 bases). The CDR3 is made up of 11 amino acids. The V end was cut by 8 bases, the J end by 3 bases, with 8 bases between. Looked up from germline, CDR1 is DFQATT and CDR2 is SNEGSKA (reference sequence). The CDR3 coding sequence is TGCAGTAGCCGGGACTACAATGAGCAGTTCTTC. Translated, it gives CSSRDYNEQFF.